This TCR beta chain was found in a study of blood T cell repertoires in COVID-19. The CDR3 sequence is 16 residues long. The ends lost 2 bases at V and 6 bases at J; junction bases unmatched: 10. Germline CDR1 reads MGHRA; CDR2 reads YSYEKL. In its sample, this clone was seen a few times. Sequencing used immunoSEQ multiplex PCR; TCRdb keeps in-frame clones, though not all of them. The data show 150,000 to 200,000 clones, with 70% to 80% seen just once and approximately 15% held by the top ten. Recovery meant two consecutive negative NP/OP PCR tests, professional clearance, or resolved symptoms. V is TRBV4-1 and J is TRBJ1-5, with TRBD1 identical over 7 bases. Sequenced: PBMCs or T cells enriched from blood (not recorded which). The sequence was obtained from a woman between 50 and 59 years old who had recovered from COVID-19. CDR3 coding DNA: TGCGCCAGCAGCCAACCAAGACAGGGTCCTCTTCAGCCCCAGCATTTT. This sequence encodes CASSQPRQGPLQPQHF.